This T cell receptor (beta chain) appears in the sequencing data of a study of shared clonotypes between healthy human individuals. CD45RO-negative CD8 cells positively selected for CCR7 made up the naive population, which excluded terminally differentiated effector memory CD45RA+ cells. Germline CDR1 and CDR2: LNHNV and YYDKDF (reference sequence). The CDR3 length is 13 residues. Deletions cut 0 bases from V and 3 bases from J, with 5 bases between. This clone has a handful of counts. The sample holds other DNA sequences that translate to the same CDR3. Using immunoSEQ multiplex PCR, the repertoire was profiled, and TCRdb retains in-frame clones only, with some absent. The sample lists over 2,000,000 clones, roughly 93% occurring once.

The specimen was naive CD8+ T cells from PBMCs. The TCR sequence derives from a man younger than 35 in good health. Some clones in this sample may be carry-over from other donors' samples. The genes are TRBV15 and TRBJ1-1, with no clear D. The CDR3 sequence: CATSRDLDTEAFF. CDR3 DNA sequence: TGTGCCACCAGCAGAGACCTGGACACTGAAGCTTTCTTT.